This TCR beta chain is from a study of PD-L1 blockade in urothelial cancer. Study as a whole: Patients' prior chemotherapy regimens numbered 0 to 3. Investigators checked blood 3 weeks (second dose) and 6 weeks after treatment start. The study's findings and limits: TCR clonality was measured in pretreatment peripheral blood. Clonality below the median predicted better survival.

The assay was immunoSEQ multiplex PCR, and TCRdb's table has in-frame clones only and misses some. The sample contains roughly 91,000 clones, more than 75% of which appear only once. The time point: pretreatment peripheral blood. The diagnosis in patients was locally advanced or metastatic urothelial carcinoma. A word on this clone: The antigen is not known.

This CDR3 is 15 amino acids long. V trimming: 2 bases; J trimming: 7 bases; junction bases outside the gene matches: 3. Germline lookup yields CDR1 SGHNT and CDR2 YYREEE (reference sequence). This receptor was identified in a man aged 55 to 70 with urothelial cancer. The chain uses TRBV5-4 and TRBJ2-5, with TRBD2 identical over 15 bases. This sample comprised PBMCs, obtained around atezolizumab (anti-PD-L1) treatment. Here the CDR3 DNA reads TGTGCCAGCAGCTTTGGGACTAGCGGGGGGATGACCCAGTACTTC. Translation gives CASSFGTSGGMTQYF.